What follows is one T cell receptor beta chain and its context. The data are from a study of blood T cell repertoires in COVID-19. Study context: Specimens from acute and convalescent COVID-19 originated in the United States, Italy and Spain. Nucleic acid was either cDNA or gDNA, and it came from T cells, B-cell-depleted T cells, or PBMCs.

Germline CDR1 ENHRY, CDR2 SYGVKD. This CDR3 spans 13 amino acids. The V and J ends lost 5 bases and 7 bases respectively, with 15 bases between them. Source study methods: Nucleated cell counts were estimated from reference gene primer amplification. Produced via immunoSEQ multiplex PCR; TCRdb's table is partial and in-frame only. V, J and clone size reflect that table, while D and trimming were determined from the DNA. The table lists 40,000 or so clones, roughly 89% of them singletons. This sequence was found in a man aged 60 to 75 with active or convalescent COVID-19. The specimen was peripheral blood. The rearrangement uses TRBV10-3 and TRBJ2-7; tentatively, D is TRBD1 (6 bases). CDR3 bases: TGTGCCATCAGTATATCCGGGACAAGGGAGCAGTACTTC. Translated, it gives CAISISGTREQYF.